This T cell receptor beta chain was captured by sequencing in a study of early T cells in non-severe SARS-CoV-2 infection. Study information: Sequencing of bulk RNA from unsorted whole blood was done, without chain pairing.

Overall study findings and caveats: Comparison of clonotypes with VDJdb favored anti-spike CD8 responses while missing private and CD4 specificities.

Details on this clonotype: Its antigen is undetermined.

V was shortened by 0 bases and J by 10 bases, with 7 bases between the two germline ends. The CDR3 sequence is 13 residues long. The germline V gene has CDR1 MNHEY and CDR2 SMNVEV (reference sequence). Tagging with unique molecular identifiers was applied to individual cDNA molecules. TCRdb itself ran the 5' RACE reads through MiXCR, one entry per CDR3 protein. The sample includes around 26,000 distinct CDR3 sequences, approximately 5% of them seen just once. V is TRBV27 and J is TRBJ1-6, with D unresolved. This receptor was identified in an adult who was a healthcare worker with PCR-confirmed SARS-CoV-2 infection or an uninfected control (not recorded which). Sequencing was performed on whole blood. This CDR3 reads CASSLSGSSPLHF. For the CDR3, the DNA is TGTGCCAGCAGTTTATCAGGGAGCTCACCCCTCCACTTT.